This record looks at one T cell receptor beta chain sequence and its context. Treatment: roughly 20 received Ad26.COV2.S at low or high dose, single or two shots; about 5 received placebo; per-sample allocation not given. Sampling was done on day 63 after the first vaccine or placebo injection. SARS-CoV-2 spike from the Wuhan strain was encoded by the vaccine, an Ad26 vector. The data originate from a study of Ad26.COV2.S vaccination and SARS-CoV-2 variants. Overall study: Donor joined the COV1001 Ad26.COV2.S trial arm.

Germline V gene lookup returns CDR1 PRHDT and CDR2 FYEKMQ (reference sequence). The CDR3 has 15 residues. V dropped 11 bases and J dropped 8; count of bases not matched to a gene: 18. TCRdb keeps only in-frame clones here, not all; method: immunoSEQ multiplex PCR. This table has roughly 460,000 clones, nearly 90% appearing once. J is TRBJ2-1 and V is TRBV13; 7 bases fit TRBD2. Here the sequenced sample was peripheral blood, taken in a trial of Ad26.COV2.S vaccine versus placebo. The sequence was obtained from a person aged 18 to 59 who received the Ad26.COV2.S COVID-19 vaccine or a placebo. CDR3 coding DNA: TGTGCCTCTTGTTCGGGGGGAGGTTTTCCGGATGAGCAGTTCTTC. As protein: CASCSGGGFPDEQFF. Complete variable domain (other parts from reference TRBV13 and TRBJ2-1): AAGVIQSPRHLIKEKRETATLKCYPIPRHDTVYWYQQGPGQDPQFLISFYEKMQSDKGSIPDRFSAQQFSDYHSELNMSSLELGDSALYFCASCSGGGFPDEQFFGPGTRLTVL.